This T cell receptor (beta chain) derives from a study of blood T cell repertoires in COVID-19. Trimming removed 4 bases at V and 2 bases at J, with 15 bases between. Germline V CDR1 and CDR2: WNHNN, SYGVQD (reference sequence). This CDR3 is built from 17 residues. Some clones are missing from TCRdb's copy, which holds only in-frame ones; the method was immunoSEQ multiplex PCR. This table has approximately 170,000 clones, approximately 85% appearing once. The chain couples TRBV10-1 to TRBJ2-6; a weak D match, TRBD2 (7 bases). The TCR was taken from an elderly man with COVID-19, enrolled during active disease. The sequencing input was peripheral blood. This CDR3 is CASSGTGGLTGANVLTF. The CDR3 DNA is TGCGCCAGCAGTGGGACGGGGGGCTTAACTGGGGCCAACGTCCTGACTTTC.